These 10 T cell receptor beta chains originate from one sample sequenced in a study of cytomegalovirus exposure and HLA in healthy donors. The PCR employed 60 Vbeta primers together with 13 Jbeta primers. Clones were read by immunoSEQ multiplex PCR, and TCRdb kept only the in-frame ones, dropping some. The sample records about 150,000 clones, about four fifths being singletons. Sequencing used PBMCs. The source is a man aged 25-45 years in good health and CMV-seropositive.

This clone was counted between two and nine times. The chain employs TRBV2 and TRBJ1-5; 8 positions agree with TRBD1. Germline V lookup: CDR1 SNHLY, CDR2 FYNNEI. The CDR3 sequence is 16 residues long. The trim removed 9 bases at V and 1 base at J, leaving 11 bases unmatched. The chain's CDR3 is CASTFQGAVSNQPQHF. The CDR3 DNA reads TGTGCCAGTACCTTTCAGGGGGCTGTAAGCAATCAGCCCCAGCATTTT.

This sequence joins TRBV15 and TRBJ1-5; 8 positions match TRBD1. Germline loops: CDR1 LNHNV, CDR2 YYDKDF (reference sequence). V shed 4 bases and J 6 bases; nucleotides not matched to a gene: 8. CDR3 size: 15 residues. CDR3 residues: CATSIPGGKGQPQHF. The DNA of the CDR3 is TGTGCCACCAGCATACCAGGGGGCAAAGGTCAGCCCCAGCATTTT. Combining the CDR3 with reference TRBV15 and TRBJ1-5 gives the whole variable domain DAMVIQNPRYQVTQFGKPVTLSCSQTLNHNVMYWYQQKSSQAPKLLFHYYDKDFNNEADTPDNFQSRRPNTSFCFLDIRSPGLGDTAMYLCATSIPGGKGQPQHFGDGTRLSIL.

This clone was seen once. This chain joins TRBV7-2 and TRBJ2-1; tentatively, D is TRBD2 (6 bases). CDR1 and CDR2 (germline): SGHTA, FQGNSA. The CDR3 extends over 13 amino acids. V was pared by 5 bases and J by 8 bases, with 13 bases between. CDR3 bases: TGTGCCAGCAGCGCTGGACGGGACTATGAGCAGTTCTTC. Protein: CASSAGRDYEQFF.

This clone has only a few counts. Here the CDR3 DNA reads TGTGCCAGCTCACTGACAGGGTCAGTGGCTGAAGCTTTCTTT. Residues: CASSLTGSVAEAFF. The rearrangement links TRBV18 to TRBJ1-1, with 7 bases aligning to TRBD1. The CDR3 covers 14 residues. Germline V gene data show CDR1 as KGHSH and CDR2 as LQKENI. The V and J ends lost 4 bases and 6 bases, in that order; junction bases with no gene match: 8.

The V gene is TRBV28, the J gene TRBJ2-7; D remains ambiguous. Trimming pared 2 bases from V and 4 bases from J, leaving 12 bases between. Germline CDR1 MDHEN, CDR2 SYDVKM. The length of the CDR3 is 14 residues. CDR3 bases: TGTGCCAGCAGTTTACTCCCACAGTATTACGAGCAGTACTTC. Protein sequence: CASSLLPQYYEQYF.

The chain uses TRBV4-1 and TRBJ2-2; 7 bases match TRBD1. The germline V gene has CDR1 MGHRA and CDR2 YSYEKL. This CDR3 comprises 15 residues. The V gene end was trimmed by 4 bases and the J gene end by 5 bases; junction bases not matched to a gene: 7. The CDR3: CASSPDRVRTGELFF. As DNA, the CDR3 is TGCGCCAGCAGCCCCGACAGGGTAAGAACCGGGGAGCTGTTTTTT.

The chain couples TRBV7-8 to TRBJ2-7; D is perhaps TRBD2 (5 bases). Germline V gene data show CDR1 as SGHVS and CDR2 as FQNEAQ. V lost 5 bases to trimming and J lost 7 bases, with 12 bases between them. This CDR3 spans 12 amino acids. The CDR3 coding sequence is TGTGCCAGCAGCCCCGCGGGCCGTGAGCAGTACTTC. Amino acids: CASSPAGREQYF.

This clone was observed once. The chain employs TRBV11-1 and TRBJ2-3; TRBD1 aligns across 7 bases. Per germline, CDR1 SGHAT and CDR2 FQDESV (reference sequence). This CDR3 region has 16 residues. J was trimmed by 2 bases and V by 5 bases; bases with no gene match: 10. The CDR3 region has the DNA TGTGCCAGCAGCCACCGGGACAGTGCGAACACAGATACGCAGTATTTT. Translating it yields CASSHRDSANTDTQYF.

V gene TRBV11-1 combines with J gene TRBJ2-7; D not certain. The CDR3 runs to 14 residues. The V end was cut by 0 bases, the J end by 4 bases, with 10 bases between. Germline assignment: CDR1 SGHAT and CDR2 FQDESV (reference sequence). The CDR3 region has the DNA TGTGCCAGCAGCTTAGCGCTGGCGGATTACGAGCAGTACTTC. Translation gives CASSLALADYEQYF. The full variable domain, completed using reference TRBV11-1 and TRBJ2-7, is EAEVAQSPRYKITEKSQAVAFWCDPISGHATLYWYRQILGQGPELLVQFQDESVVDDSQLPKDRFSAERLKGVDSTLKIQPAELGDSAMYLCASSLALADYEQYFGPGTRLTVT.

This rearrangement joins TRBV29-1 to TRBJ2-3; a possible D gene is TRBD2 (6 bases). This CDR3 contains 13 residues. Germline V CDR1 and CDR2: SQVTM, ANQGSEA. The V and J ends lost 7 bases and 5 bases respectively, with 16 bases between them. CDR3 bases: TGCAGCGGGGGGGAGCGGAGGGGAGATACGCAGTATTTT. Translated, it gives CSGGERRGDTQYF.